Below are 21 T cell receptor beta chains sequenced from a single sample in a study of T cell responses to AZD1222 COVID-19 vaccine. Clones were read by immunoSEQ multiplex PCR, and TCRdb kept only the in-frame ones, dropping some. The repertoire has 110,000 or so clones, roughly 88% of them found once; the top ten carry about 6.8%. The source was peripheral blood, collected 28 days after the second AZD1222 dose. All receptors come from an adult who received the AZD1222 COVID-19 vaccine.

This chain joins TRBV6-5 and TRBJ1-2, with D possibly being TRBD1 (6 bases). Trimming stripped 5 bases from V and 0 bases from J, with 10 bases between. Germline values: CDR1 MNHEY, CDR2 SVGAGI. The CDR3 consists of 14 residues. The CDR3 loop reads CASSRDTTNYGYTF. The CDR3 nucleotides are TGTGCCAGCAGTCGGGACACGACTAACTATGGCTACACCTTC.

The chain couples TRBV13 to TRBJ1-1; 11 bases map to TRBD1. The CDR3 consists of 15 residues. The germline CDR1 and CDR2 sequences are PRHDT and FYEKMQ (reference sequence). After removal of 3 bases from V and 3 bases from J, the junction contained 3 bases not matched to a gene. The CDR3 DNA follows: TGTGCCAGCAGCTTGGACAGGGGGCAGTACACTGAAGCTTTCTTT. This encodes CASSLDRGQYTEAFF.

The chain carries TRBV2 and TRBJ1-3, with 12 positions matching TRBD1. J gave up 0 bases and V 6 bases, and 3 bases lay outside the gene matches. Per germline, CDR1 SNHLY and CDR2 FYNNEI. The CDR3 has 16 residues. CDR3 sequence reads: CASSGTGGFSGNTIYF. As DNA, the CDR3 is TGTGCCAGCAGCGGGACAGGGGGCTTCTCTGGAAACACCATATATTTT.

The genes are TRBV5-3 and TRBJ2-7, with 8 bases lining up with TRBD2. TRBV5-3 is an ORF for which the function is uncertain. After removal of 5 bases from V and 5 bases from J, the junction contained 3 bases not matched to a gene. This CDR3 has 12 residues. CDR3 protein: CARRGLEDEQYF. The CDR3 region has the DNA TGTGCCAGAAGGGGACTAGAAGACGAGCAGTACTTC.

The chain joins TRBV6-5 to TRBJ1-2, with TRBD1 identical over 10 bases. The V segment lost 6 bases and the J segment 7 bases; nucleotides outside the gene matches: 8. The germline CDR1 and CDR2 sequences are MNHEY and SVGAGI. This CDR3 has 14 amino acids. CDR3 residues: CASRQTGGSLGYTF. The DNA for the CDR3 is TGTGCCAGCAGACAGACAGGGGGCTCTCTTGGCTACACCTTC.

This chain connects TRBV7-3 to TRBJ2-7; 9 nucleotides align to TRBD1. Looked up from germline, CDR1 is SGHTA and CDR2 is FQGTGA. The CDR3 has 14 amino acids. With 2 bases clipped from V and 1 base from J, the junction kept 0 bases outside the gene matches. CDR3 sequence reads: CASSLGTGSYEQYF. CDR3 in DNA: TGTGCCAGCAGCTTAGGGACAGGGTCCTACGAGCAGTACTTC.

Concerning this clone: This sample includes further DNA sequences coding for the same CDR3. This chain links TRBV12-5 with TRBJ1-1, with 8 bases lining up with TRBD1. The CDR3 has 15 amino acids. In germline, CDR1 is LGHNT, CDR2 FRNRAP. Trimming took 0 bases from V and 1 from J; bases not matched to a gene: 1. The CDR3 loop reads CASGLVQGGNTEAFF. The CDR3 DNA reads as TGTGCTAGTGGTTTGGTACAGGGGGGGAACACTGAAGCTTTCTTT.

V and J are TRBV5-4 and TRBJ1-2; 11 bases fit TRBD1. The CDR3 loop spans 15 amino acids. V gave up 1 base and J gave up 5 bases; unmatched junction bases: 4. Per the germline V gene, CDR1 is SGHNT and CDR2 is YYREEE (reference sequence). CDR3 DNA: TGTGCCAGCAGCTTGTGGGACAGGGGGATTTATGGCTACACCTTC. It encodes CASSLWDRGIYGYTF.

The chain uses TRBV11-2 and TRBJ2-7; D possibly corresponds to TRBD1 (6 bases). Trimming shortened V by 5 bases and J by 3 bases, and 14 bases separated the two germline ends. CDR1 is SGHAT and CDR2 is FQNNGV in the germline V gene. This CDR3 is built from 14 residues. The CDR3 here is CASSPRTDHYEQYF. The CDR3 coding sequence is TGTGCCAGCAGCCCCCGGACAGACCACTACGAGCAGTACTTC.

The V call is TRBV4-1, the J call TRBJ2-3; TRBD2 matches at 10 bases. Germline CDR1 is MGHRA and CDR2 is YSYEKL. This CDR3 comprises 18 residues. Losses at the gene ends were 1 base for V and 6 bases for J; bases not matched to a gene: 13. In DNA form, the CDR3 reads TGCGCCAGCAGCCAAGTAGGAGTAGCGGGGGGTTTTTTGGATACGCAGTATTTT. Translated, it gives CASSQVGVAGGFLDTQYF.

The count of this clone is one. The rearrangement links TRBV10-3 to TRBJ1-4; the match to TRBD1 covers 7 bases. This CDR3 has 13 amino acids. CDR1 is ENHRY and CDR2 is SYGVKD in the germline V gene. V shed 6 bases, J shed 7 bases, and the junction held 5 bases outside the gene matches. The CDR3, as DNA: TGTGCCATCAGAGACAGGGAAGGTGAAAAACTGTTTTTT. It is translated as CAIRDREGEKLFF.

The rearrangement links TRBV5-6 to TRBJ1-2; D is uncertain. Germline CDR1 reads SGHDT; CDR2 reads YYEEEE. Trimming left V 4 bases short and J 2 bases short, with 15 bases between. The CDR3 totals 15 residues. For the CDR3, the DNA is TGTGCCAGCAGCCTTACACGGATTACCAACTATGGCTACACCTTC. It codes for CASSLTRITNYGYTF.

The chain employs TRBV6-2 or TRBV6-3 and TRBJ1-5; no definite D call. Germline CDR1 MNHEY, CDR2 SVGEGT. This CDR3 region has 14 residues. Trimming removed 4 bases at V and 10 bases at J, with 17 bases between. CDR3 region: CASSLAGKVTPQHF. CDR3 in DNA: TGTGCCAGCAGTTTAGCCGGGAAGGTGACCCCCCAGCATTTT.

The CDR3, as DNA: TGCGCCAGCAGTGAGTCGCGGGACAGGCTACACTACGAGCAGTACTTC. It encodes CASSESRDRLHYEQYF. The V call is TRBV10-1, the J call TRBJ2-7, with 8 bases identical to TRBD1. Trimming removed 0 bases from V and 3 bases from J; junction bases left unmatched: 7. This CDR3 is built from 16 residues. In germline, CDR1 is WNHNN, CDR2 SYGVQD (reference sequence).

The rearrangement uses TRBV7-2 and TRBJ2-1; possibly TRBD2 for D (5 bases). This CDR3 is 17 amino acids long. Germline V gene sequence: CDR1 SGHTA, CDR2 FQGNSA. The V end was cut by 5 bases, the J end by 1 base, with 18 bases between. The CDR3 loop is CASSVREQKESYNEQFF. In DNA, the CDR3 is TGTGCCAGCAGCGTCCGGGAACAGAAAGAATCCTACAATGAGCAGTTCTTC.

CDR3 residues: CASSPPGGGAGTEAFF. The DNA of the CDR3 is TGTGCCAGCAGCCCCCCCGGAGGGGGCGCGGGGACTGAAGCTTTCTTT. This chain uses TRBV11-2 with TRBJ1-1; 7 nucleotides line up with TRBD1. The CDR3 loop spans 16 amino acids. V lost 5 bases, J lost 5 bases, and 14 bases stayed unmatched. Germline loops: CDR1 SGHAT, CDR2 FQNNGV.

The rearrangement uses TRBV7-9 and TRBJ1-4, with 7 bases lining up with TRBD1. In germline, CDR1 is SEHNR, CDR2 FQNEAQ (reference sequence). The CDR3 is made up of 15 amino acids. The trim removed 4 bases at V and 8 bases at J, leaving 10 bases unmatched. CDR3 amino acids: CASSSGGGEGEKLFF. The CDR3 DNA reads as TGTGCCAGCAGCTCAGGAGGGGGCGAGGGCGAAAAACTGTTTTTT.

V usage is TRBV5-1 and J usage is TRBJ2-7, with TRBD2 as a possible D gene (5 bases). V was clipped by 0 bases and J by 7 bases, with 14 bases between them. The CDR3 spans 14 residues. Per the germline V gene, CDR1 is SGHRS and CDR2 is YFSETQ. The CDR3 spells CASSLAIGVREQYF. CDR3 DNA sequence: TGCGCCAGCAGCTTGGCCATCGGGGTACGGGAGCAGTACTTC.

The V call is TRBV7-8, the J call TRBJ1-4; D remains unclear. Trimming took off 0 bases at V and 4 bases at J, with 6 bases between the two ends. CDR3 size: 14 residues. Germline V gene lookup returns CDR1 SGHVS and CDR2 FQNEAQ. The CDR3 is CASSLASSNEKLFF. The CDR3, as DNA: TGTGCCAGCAGCTTAGCTAGCAGTAATGAAAAACTGTTTTTT.

The chain uses TRBV6-5 and TRBJ1-2; no definite D call. V lost 7 bases, J lost 8 bases, and 14 bases lay in between. The CDR3 has 12 amino acids. Germline CDR1 reads MNHEY; CDR2 reads SVGAGI. The DNA of the CDR3 is TGTGCCAGCACTATCCAACCCTCGGGCTACACCTTC. This translates into CASTIQPSGYTF.

The chain has TRBV19 and TRBJ2-2, with 8 bases matching TRBD2. After removal of 3 bases from V and 4 bases from J, the junction contained 7 bases not matched to a gene. This CDR3 comprises 16 residues. The germline V gene has CDR1 LNHDA and CDR2 SQIVND (reference sequence). The CDR3 protein is CASSILRGGTTGELFF. The CDR3 coding sequence is TGTGCCAGTAGTATCCTCCGGGGGGGCACCACCGGGGAGCTGTTTTTT.